This is a list of T cell receptor beta chains from one sample in a study of CD8+CD57+ T cells in acquired aplastic anemia. TCRdb re-called the reads with MiXCR, one entry per CDR3 protein. The table records about 190,000 distinct CDR3 sequences, more than 45% of them present only once. Source material: sorted CD4+, CD8+, or CD8+CD57+ T cells (not recorded which) from PBMCs. These receptor sequences come from a human donor with aplastic anemia. CDR3s include the opening cysteine and the closing phenylalanine or tryptophan. The D gene is left open where the match is weak. Clone size appears in some rows only: once, few, many, or a class for an expanded clone.

j_call clone_size v_call d_call cdr3_aa cdr3_nt
TRBJ1-6 . TRBV2 . CASRISSPLHF TGTGCCAGCAGGATTAGCTCACCCCTCCACTTT
TRBJ1-1 . TRBV7-9 . CASSLRGQAEAFF TGTGCCAGCAGCTTACGGGGGCAGGCTGAAGCTTTCTTT
TRBJ2-7 . TRBV25-1 . CASSEMNRAYEQYF TGTGCCAGCAGTGAAATGAACAGGGCATACGAGCAGTACTTC
TRBJ2-7 . TRBV10-1 TRBD1 CASSEDRGWEQYF TGCGCCAGCAGTGAAGACAGGGGTTGGGAGCAGTACTTC
TRBJ2-7 many TRBV20-1 TRBD1 CSASPLHRGPYEQYF TGCAGTGCTAGTCCTCTCCACAGGGGGCCCTACGAGCAGTACTTC
TRBJ2-3 . TRBV6-4 TRBD2 CASSDSSSGGTDTQYF TGTGCCAGCAGTGACTCGAGTAGCGGGGGCACAGATACGCAGTATTTT
TRBJ2-1 . TRBV12-3/TRBV12-4 . CASSAPIYYNEQFF TGTGCCAGCAGTGCACCAATTTACTACAATGAGCAGTTCTTC
TRBJ2-2 . TRBV5-4 . CASSLGGLLLGGELFF TGTGCCAGCAGCTTGGGTGGACTACTCTTGGGCGGGGAGCTGTTTTTT
TRBJ1-5 many TRBV19 . CASTPEGKVKPQHF TGTGCCAGTACCCCTGAGGGAAAAGTCAAGCCCCAGCATTTT
TRBJ2-3 . TRBV4-2 TRBD2 CASSRSRDSGSADTQYF TGTGCCAGCAGCCGATCTAGGGATAGCGGGAGCGCAGATACGCAGTATTTT
TRBJ1-4 once TRBV6-5 . CASSYSRARSEKLFF TGCGCCAGCAGTTACTCGAGAGCGAGGAGTGAAAAACTGTTTTTT
TRBJ2-7 . TRBV5-8 . CASSLYGPHEQYF TGTGCCAGCAGCTTGTACGGGCCCCACGAGCAGTACTTC
TRBJ1-5 many TRBV7-9 . CASSLGTQPQHF TGTGCCAGCAGCTTAGGAACTCAGCCCCAGCATTTT
TRBJ1-3 . TRBV20-1 . CSASGLRDSGNTIYF TGCAGTGCTTCGGGGCTACGAGACTCTGGAAACACCATATATTTT
TRBJ2-3 . TRBV20-1 TRBD1 CSARTGYTDTQYF TGCAGTGCTAGGACAGGGTACACAGATACGCAGTATTTT
TRBJ1-3 . TRBV29-1 TRBD1 CSVQGQGDTIYF TGCAGCGTTCAGGGACAGGGGGACACCATATATTTT
TRBJ2-7 . TRBV19 . CASLNAGNPLYEQYF TGTGCCAGTCTTAATGCGGGTAACCCTCTCTACGAGCAGTACTTC
TRBJ2-5 . TRBV9 . CASSVGTAPPGKETQYF TGTGCCAGCAGCGTAGGAACGGCACCCCCGGGCAAAGAGACCCAGTACTTC
TRBJ2-5 many TRBV24-1 . CATSDPSVSLETQYF TGTGCCACCAGTGATCCTTCGGTTAGTCTAGAGACCCAGTACTTC
TRBJ1-1 once TRBV15 TRBD1 CATSRARQGPTEAFF TGTGCCACCAGCAGGGCTCGACAGGGGCCCACTGAAGCTTTCTTT
TRBJ2-5 . TRBV20-1 TRBD1 CSARGDRVRETQYF TGCAGTGCTAGAGGAGACAGGGTCAGGGAGACCCAGTACTTC
TRBJ1-4 . TRBV7-3 . CASSLRGNEKLFF TGTGCCAGCAGCTTAAGGGGTAATGAAAAACTGTTTTTT
TRBJ2-7 few TRBV7-2 TRBD2 CASSAGGGAAYEQYF TGTGCCAGCAGCGCCGGCGGGGGGGCCGCCTACGAGCAGTACTTC
TRBJ2-4 . TRBV7-9 . CASSPQGGNIQYF TGTGCCAGCAGCCCCCAGGGGGGAAACATTCAGTACTTC
TRBJ2-7 . TRBV19 . CASSRDDSYEQYF TGTGCCAGTAGTCGGGACGACTCCTACGAGCAGTACTTC
TRBJ2-7 many TRBV4-1 . CASSQRDPDEQYF TGCGCCAGCAGCCAACGGGACCCCGACGAGCAGTACTTC
TRBJ2-2 many TRBV12-3/TRBV12-4 . CASSLNGRFGELFF TGTGCCAGCAGTTTAAACGGGAGATTCGGGGAGCTGTTTTTT
TRBJ1-2 once TRBV2 . CASSEVYGYTF TGTGCCAGCAGTGAGGTTTATGGCTACACCTTC
TRBJ1-1 many TRBV7-2 . CASRLTGNTEAFF TGTGCCAGCAGACTTACTGGCAACACTGAAGCTTTCTTT
TRBJ2-7 . TRBV15 . CATSIYLCSVGSAVGEQYF .
TRBJ2-5 . TRBV10-1 . CASSESGQQETQYF TGCGCCAGCAGTGAGTCGGGGCAGCAAGAGACCCAGTACTTC
TRBJ2-1 . TRBV6-1 . CASGENNEQFF TGTGCCAGCGGGGAAAACAATGAGCAGTTCTTC
TRBJ2-1 . TRBV5-1 . CASSLGGSDEQFF TGCGCCAGCAGCTTGGGTGGCTCGGATGAGCAGTTCTTC
TRBJ2-7 . TRBV7-9 . CARWAVSYEQYF TGTGCCAGGTGGGCAGTCAGTTACGAGCAGTACTTC
TRBJ2-5 . TRBV2 TRBD2 CASSIGTSGSQETQYF TGTGCCAGCAGTATTGGGACTAGCGGGTCCCAAGAGACCCAGTACTTC
TRBJ1-5 many TRBV2 . CASTGTLGNQPQHF TGTGCCAGCACTGGGACGTTGGGCAATCAGCCCCAGCATTTT
TRBJ1-6 . TRBV19 TRBD1 CASSSRDRATPLHF TGTGCCAGTAGTTCCCGGGACAGGGCGACACCCCTCCACTTT
TRBJ2-5 many TRBV25-1 TRBD1 CASSEDGTGVGETQYF TGTGCCAGCAGTGAAGATGGGACAGGGGTAGGAGAGACCCAGTACTTC
TRBJ2-7 few TRBV2 . CASSGSSLPNEQYF TGTGCCAGCAGTGGTTCCAGTCTCCCCAACGAGCAGTACTTC
TRBJ1-2 . TRBV30 . CAWNEDAYYGYTF TGTGCCTGGAATGAGGACGCCTACTATGGCTACACCTTC
TRBJ2-3 many TRBV6-4 . CASRDSGVNTDTQYF TGTGCCAGCAGAGACTCTGGCGTCAACACAGATACGCAGTATTTT
TRBJ2-3 . TRBV19 . CASSILVSTDTQYF TGTGCCAGTAGTATTTTAGTCTCCACAGATACGCAGTATTTT